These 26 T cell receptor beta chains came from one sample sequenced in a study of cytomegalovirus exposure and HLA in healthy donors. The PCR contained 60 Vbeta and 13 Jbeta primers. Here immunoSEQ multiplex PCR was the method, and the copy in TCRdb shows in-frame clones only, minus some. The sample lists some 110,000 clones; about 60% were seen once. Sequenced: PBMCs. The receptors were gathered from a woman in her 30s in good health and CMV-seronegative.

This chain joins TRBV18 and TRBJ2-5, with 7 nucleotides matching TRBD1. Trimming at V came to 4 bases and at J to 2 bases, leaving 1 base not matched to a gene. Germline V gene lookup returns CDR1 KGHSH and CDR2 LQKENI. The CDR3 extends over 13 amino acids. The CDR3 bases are TGTGCCAGCTCACAGGGACAGCAAGAGACCCAGTACTTC. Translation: CASSQGQQETQYF. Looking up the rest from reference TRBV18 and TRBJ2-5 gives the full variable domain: NAGVMQNPRHLVRRRGQEARLRCSPMKGHSHVYWYRQLPEEGLKFMVYLQKENIIDESGMPKERFSAEFPKEGPSILRIQQVVRGDSAAYFCASSQGQQETQYFGPGTRLLVL.

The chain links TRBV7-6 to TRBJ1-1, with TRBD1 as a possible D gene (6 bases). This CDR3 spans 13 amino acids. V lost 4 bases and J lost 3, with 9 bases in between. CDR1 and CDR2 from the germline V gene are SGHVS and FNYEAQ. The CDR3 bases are TGTGCCAGCAGCTCCACAGGGTACACTGAAGCTTTCTTT. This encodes CASSSTGYTEAFF.

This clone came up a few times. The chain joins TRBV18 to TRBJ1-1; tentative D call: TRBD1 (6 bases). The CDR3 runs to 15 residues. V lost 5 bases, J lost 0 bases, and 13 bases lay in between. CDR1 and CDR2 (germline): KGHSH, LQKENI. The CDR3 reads CASSSTGHLNTEAFF. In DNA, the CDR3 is TGTGCCAGCTCATCAACGGGACACTTGAACACTGAAGCTTTCTTT.

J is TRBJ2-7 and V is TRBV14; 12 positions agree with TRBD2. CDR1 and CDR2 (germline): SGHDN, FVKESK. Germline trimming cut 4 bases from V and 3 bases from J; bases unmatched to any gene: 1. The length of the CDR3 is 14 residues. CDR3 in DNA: TGTGCCAGCAGCCGGACTAGCGGGAACTACGAGCAGTACTTC. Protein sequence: CASSRTSGNYEQYF. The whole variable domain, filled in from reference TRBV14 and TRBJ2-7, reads EAGVTQFPSHSVIEKGQTVTLRCDPISGHDNLYWYRRVMGKEIKFLLHFVKESKQDESGMPNNRFLAERTGGTYSTLKVQPAELEDSGVYFCASSRTSGNYEQYFGPGTRLTVT.

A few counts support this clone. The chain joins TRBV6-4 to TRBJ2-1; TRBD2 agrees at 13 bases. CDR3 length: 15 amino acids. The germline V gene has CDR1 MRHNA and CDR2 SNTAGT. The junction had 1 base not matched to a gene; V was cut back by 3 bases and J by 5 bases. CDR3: CASSELAGGHNEQFF. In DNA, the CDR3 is TGTGCCAGCAGTGAACTAGCGGGAGGGCACAATGAGCAGTTCTTC.

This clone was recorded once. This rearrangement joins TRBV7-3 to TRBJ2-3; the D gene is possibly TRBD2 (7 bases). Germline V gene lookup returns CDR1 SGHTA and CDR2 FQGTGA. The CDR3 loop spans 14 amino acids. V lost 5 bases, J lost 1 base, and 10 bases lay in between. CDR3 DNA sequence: TGTGCCAGCAGCCGAGGGGGGGGCACAGATACGCAGTATTTT. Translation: CASSRGGGTDTQYF.

This CDR3 is CASSSAGLAMELFF. CDR3 nucleotides: TGTGCCAGCAGCTCCGCGGGACTAGCGATGGAGCTGTTTTTT. The chain uses TRBV7-9 and TRBJ2-2; 10 bases agree with TRBD2. CDR3 length equals 14 residues. Germline V gene sequence: CDR1 SEHNR, CDR2 FQNEAQ (reference sequence). The ends lost 4 bases at V and 10 bases at J; junction bases unmatched: 6.

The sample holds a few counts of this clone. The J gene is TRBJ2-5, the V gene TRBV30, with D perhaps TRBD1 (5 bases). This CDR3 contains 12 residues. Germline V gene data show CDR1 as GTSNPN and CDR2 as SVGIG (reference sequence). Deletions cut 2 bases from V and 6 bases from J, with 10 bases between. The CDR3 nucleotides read TGTGCCTGGAGTCGAGACAGCCAGACCCAGTACTTC. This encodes CAWSRDSQTQYF.

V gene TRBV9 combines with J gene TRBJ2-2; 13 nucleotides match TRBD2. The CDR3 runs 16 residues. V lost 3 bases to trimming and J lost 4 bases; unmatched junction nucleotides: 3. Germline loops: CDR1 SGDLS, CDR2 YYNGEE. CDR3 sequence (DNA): TGTGCCAGCAGCGCGAGGACTAGCGGGAGCACCGGGGAGCTGTTTTTT. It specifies CASSARTSGSTGELFF.

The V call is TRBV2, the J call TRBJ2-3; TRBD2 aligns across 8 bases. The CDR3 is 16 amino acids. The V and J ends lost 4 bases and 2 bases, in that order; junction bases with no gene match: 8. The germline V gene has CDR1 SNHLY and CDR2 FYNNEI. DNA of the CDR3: TGTGCCAGCAGTGTAGGATTAGCGGGGTCCACAGATACGCAGTATTTT. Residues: CASSVGLAGSTDTQYF.

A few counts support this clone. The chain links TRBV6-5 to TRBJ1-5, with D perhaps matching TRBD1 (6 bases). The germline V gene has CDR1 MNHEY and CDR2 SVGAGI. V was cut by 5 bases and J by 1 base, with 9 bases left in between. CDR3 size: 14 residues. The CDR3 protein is CASSDQGSNQPQHF. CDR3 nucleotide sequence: TGTGCCAGCAGTGACCAGGGGAGCAATCAGCCCCAGCATTTT.

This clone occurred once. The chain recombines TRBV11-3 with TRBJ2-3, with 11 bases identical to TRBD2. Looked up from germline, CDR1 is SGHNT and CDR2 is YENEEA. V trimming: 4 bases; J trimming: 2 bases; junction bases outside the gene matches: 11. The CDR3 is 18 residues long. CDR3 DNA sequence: TGTGCCAGCAGCTCGGGACTGGTAGCGGGAGGGCCCACAGATACGCAGTATTTT. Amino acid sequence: CASSSGLVAGGPTDTQYF.

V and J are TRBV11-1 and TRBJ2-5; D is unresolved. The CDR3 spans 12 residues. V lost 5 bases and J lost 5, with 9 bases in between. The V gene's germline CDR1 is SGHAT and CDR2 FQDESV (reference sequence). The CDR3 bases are TGTGCCAGCAGCAGCACCGGGGAGACCCAGTACTTC. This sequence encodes CASSSTGETQYF. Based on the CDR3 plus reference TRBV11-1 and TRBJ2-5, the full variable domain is EAEVAQSPRYKITEKSQAVAFWCDPISGHATLYWYRQILGQGPELLVQFQDESVVDDSQLPKDRFSAERLKGVDSTLKIQPAELGDSAMYLCASSSTGETQYFGPGTRLLVL.

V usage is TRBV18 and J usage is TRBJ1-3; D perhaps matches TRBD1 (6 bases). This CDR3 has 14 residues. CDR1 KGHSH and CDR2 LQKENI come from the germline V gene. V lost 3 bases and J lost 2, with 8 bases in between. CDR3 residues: CASSPDSPGNTIYF. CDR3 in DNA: TGTGCCAGCTCACCGGACAGTCCTGGAAACACCATATATTTT.

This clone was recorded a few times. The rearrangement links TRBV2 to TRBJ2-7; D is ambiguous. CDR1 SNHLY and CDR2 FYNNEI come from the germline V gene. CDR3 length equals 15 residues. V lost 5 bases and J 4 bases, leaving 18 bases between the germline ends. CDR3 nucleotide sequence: TGTGCCAGCAGTCGAGTCGAAGCAATTTCTTACGAGCAGTACTTC. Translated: CASSRVEAISYEQYF.

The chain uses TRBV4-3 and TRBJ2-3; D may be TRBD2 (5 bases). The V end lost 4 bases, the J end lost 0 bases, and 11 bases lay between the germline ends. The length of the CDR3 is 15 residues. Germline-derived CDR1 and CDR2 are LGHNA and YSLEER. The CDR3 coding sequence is TGCGCCAGCAGCCGGAGCAGGACTAGCACAGATACGCAGTATTTT. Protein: CASSRSRTSTDTQYF.

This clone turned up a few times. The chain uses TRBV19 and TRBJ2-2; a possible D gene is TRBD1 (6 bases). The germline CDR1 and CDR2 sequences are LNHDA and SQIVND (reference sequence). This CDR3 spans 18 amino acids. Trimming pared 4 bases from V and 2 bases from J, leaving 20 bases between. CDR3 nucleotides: TGTGCCAGTAGTAGGAAAAGACGGACAGTAGTTAACACCGGGGAGCTGTTTTTT. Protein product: CASSRKRRTVVNTGELFF.

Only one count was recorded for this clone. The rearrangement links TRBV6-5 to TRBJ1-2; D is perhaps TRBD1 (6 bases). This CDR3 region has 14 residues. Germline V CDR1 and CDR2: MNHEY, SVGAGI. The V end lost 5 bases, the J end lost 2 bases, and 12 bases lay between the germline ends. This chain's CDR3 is CASSPGQWNYGYTF. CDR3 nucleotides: TGTGCCAGCAGTCCGGGACAATGGAACTATGGCTACACCTTC.

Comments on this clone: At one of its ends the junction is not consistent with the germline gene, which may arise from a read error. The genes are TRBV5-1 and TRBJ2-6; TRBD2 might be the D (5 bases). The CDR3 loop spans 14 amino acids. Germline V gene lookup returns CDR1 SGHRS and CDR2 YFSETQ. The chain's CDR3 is CASSEGPGANVLTF. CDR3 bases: TGCGCCAGCAGCGAGGGTCCTGGAGCCAACGTCCTGACTTTC.

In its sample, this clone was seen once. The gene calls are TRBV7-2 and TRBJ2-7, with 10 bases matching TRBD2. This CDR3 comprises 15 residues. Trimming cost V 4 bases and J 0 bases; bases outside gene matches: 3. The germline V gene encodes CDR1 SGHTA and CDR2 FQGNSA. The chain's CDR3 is CASSSSSGSSYEQYF. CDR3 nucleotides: TGTGCCAGCAGCTCCTCTAGCGGGAGCTCCTACGAGCAGTACTTC.

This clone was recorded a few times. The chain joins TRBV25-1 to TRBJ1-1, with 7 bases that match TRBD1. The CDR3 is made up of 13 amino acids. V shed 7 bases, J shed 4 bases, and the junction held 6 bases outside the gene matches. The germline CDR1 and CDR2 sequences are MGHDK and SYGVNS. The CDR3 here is CASTFDRATEAFF. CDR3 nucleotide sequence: TGTGCCAGCACTTTCGACAGGGCCACTGAAGCTTTCTTT.

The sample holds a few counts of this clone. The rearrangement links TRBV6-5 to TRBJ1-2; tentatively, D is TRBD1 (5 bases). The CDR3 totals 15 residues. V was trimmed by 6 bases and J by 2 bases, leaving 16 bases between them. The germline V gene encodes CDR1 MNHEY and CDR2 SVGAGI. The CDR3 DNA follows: TGTGCCAGCAGCCCCCGTCGGACAAACAACTATGGCTACACCTTC. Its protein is CASSPRRTNNYGYTF.

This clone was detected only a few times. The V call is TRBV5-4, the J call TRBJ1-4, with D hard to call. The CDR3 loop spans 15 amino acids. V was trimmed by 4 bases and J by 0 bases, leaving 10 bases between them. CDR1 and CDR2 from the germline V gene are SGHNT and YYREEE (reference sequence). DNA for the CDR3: TGTGCCAGCAGCGCAGACATCGCAACTAATGAAAAACTGTTTTTT. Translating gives CASSADIATNEKLFF.

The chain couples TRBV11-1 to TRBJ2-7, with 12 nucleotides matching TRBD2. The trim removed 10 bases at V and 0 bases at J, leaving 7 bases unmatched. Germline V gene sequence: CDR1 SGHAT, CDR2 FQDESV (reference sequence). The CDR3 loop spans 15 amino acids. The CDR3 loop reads CATKLAGGNSYEQYF. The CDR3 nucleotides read TGTGCCACCAAACTAGCGGGAGGCAACTCCTACGAGCAGTACTTC.

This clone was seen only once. CDR3 sequence (DNA): TGTGCCAGCAGTTCGGGGGCTAGCGGGGTTCCAGATACGCAGTATTTT. Amino acids: CASSSGASGVPDTQYF. V gene TRBV28 combines with J gene TRBJ2-3; 9 nucleotides match TRBD2. CDR3 length: 16 amino acids. Germline lookup yields CDR1 MDHEN and CDR2 SYDVKM. The V segment lost 4 bases and the J segment 4 bases; nucleotides outside the gene matches: 9.

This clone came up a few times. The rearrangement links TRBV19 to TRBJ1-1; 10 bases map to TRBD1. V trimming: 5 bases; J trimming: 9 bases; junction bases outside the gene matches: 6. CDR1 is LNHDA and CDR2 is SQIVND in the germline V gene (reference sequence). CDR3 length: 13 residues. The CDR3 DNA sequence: TGTGCCAGTAGTCTCCGGGACAGGGGCCAAGCTTTCTTT. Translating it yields CASSLRDRGQAFF.